This T cell receptor (beta chain) was obtained from a study of blood T cell repertoires in COVID-19. Study summary: Researchers got acute and convalescent COVID-19 samples from the United States, Italy and Spain. The cDNA or gDNA used as material had been derived from T cells, B-cell-depleted T cells, or PBMCs.

Study processing details: Estimates of nucleated cell counts were drawn from the amplification of reference gene primers. The repertoire was sequenced with immunoSEQ multiplex PCR; TCRdb's copy has only in-frame clones and lacks some. V, J and clone size reflect that table, while D and trimming were determined from the DNA. The sample yields 50,000 to 75,000 clones, less than 75% seen once. In its sample, this clone was seen a few times. The CDR3 sequence is 13 residues long. CDR1 MNHNY and CDR2 SVGAGI come from the germline V gene (reference sequence). Trimming took 9 bases from V and 8 from J; bases not matched to a gene: 7.

This sequence joins TRBV6-6 and TRBJ2-2, with TRBD1 matching 9 bases. The material sequenced was peripheral blood. The receptor comes from a woman in her fifties or sixties with active or convalescent COVID-19. This chain's CDR3 is CASGTGLSGELFF. The CDR3 coding sequence is TGTGCCAGTGGGACAGGGCTATCGGGGGAGCTGTTTTTT.